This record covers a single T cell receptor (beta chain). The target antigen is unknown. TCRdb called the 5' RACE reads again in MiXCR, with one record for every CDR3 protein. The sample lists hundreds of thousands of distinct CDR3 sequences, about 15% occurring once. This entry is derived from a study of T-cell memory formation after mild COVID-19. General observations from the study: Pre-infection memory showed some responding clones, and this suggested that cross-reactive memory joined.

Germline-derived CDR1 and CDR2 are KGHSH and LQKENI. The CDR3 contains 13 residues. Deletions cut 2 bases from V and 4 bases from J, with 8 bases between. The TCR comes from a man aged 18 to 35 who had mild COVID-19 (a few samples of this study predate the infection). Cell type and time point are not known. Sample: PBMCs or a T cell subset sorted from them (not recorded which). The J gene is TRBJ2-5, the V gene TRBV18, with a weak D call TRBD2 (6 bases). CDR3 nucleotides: TGTGCCAGCTCACCAAGGCGGGGAGAGACCCAGTACTTC. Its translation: CASSPRRGETQYF.